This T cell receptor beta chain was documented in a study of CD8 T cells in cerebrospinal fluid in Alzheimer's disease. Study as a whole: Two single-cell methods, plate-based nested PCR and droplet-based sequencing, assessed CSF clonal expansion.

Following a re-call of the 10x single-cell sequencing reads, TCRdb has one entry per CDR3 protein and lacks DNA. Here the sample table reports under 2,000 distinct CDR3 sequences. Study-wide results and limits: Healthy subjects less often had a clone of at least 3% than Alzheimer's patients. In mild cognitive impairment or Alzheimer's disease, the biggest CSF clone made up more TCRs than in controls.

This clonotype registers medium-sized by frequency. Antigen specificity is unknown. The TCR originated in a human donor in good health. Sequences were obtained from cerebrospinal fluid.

This chain's CDR3 is CASSPGEEGYGYTF. This sequence joins TRBV5-1 and TRBJ1-2; the TCRdb D gene call, TRBD1, has no DNA to confirm it. The CDR3 has 14 residues. Germline loops: CDR1 SGHRS, CDR2 YFSETQ.